Detailed here is one T cell receptor (beta chain). What it recognizes is unknown. This specimen belongs to a study of cytomegalovirus exposure and HLA in healthy donors. Study outcomes and limitations: A likely sequencing artifact accounted for one observed cluster of highly shared sequence variants. Later analysis identified a missense DCLRE1C variant that was linked to TCR beta V- and J-gene trimming. The listing of 150 or so TCR beta chains classed them as cytomegalovirus-associated.

As for the donors, each was a healthy bone marrow donor. It was with 60 Vbeta and 13 Jbeta primers that the PCR ran. Measured with immunoSEQ multiplex PCR; TCRdb has only the in-frame clones, and not every one. The table has more than 95,000 clones, around four fifths seen once. CDR1 is GTSNPN and CDR2 is SVGIG in the germline V gene (reference sequence). The V end was cut by 0 bases, the J end by 4 bases, with 13 bases between. This CDR3 contains 15 residues. The chain uses TRBV30 and TRBJ2-1; no clear D gene. Sequencing was carried out using PBMCs. The source is a man under 40 in good health and CMV-seronegative. As DNA, the CDR3 is TGTGCCTGGAGTGTCGAGTCGAACCGATACAATGAGCAGTTCTTC. It is translated as CAWSVESNRYNEQFF.